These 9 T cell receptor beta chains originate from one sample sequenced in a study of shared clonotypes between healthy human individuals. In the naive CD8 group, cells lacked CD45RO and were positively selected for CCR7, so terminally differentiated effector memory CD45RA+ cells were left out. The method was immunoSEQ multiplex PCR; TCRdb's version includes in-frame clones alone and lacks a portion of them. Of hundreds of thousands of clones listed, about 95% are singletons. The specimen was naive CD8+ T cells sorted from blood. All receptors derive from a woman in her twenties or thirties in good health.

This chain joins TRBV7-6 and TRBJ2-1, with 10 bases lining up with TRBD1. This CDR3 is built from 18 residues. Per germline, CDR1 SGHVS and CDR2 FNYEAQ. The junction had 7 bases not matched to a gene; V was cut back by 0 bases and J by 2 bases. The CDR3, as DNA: TGTGCCAGCAGCTTAGCGCCATCCGGGACAGGGGCCTACAATGAGCAGTTCTTC. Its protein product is CASSLAPSGTGAYNEQFF.

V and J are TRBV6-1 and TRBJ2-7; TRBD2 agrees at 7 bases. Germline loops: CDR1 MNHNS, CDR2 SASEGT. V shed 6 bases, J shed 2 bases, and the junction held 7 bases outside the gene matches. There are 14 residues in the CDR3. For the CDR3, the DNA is TGTGCCAGCAGACGTGGGAGGGCGACCTACGAGCAGTACTTC. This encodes CASRRGRATYEQYF.

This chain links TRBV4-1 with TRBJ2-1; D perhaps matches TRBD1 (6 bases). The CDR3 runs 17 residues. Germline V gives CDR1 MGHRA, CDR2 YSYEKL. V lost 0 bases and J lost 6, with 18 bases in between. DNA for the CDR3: TGCGCCAGCAGCCAAGATTCTGAGACAGGAGAAACCAATGAGCAGTTCTTC. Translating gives CASSQDSETGETNEQFF.

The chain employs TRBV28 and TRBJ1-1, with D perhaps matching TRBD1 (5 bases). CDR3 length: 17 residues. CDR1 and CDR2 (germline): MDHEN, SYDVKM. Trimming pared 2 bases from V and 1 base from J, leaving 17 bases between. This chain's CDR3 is CASSLVKGRPTNTEAFF. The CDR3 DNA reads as TGTGCCAGCAGTTTAGTCAAGGGGCGCCCTACGAACACTGAAGCTTTCTTT.

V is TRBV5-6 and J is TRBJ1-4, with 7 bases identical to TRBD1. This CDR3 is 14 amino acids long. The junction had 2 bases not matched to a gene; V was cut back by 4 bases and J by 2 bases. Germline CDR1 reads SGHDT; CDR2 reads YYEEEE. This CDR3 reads CASSRGQTNEKLFF. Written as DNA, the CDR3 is TGTGCCAGCAGCCGGGGACAGACTAATGAAAAACTGTTTTTT. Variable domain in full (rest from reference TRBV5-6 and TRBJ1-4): DAGVTQSPTHLIKTRGQQVTLRCSPKSGHDTVSWYQQALGQGPQFIFQYYEEEERQRGNFPDRFSGHQFPNYSSELNVNALLLGDSALYLCASSRGQTNEKLFFGSGTQLSVL.

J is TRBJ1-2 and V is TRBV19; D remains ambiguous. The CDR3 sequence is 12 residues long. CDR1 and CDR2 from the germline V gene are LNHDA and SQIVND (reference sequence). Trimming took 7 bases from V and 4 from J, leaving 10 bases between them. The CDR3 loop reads CASKGQFYGYTF. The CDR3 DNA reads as TGTGCCAGTAAGGGCCAGTTCTATGGCTACACCTTC.

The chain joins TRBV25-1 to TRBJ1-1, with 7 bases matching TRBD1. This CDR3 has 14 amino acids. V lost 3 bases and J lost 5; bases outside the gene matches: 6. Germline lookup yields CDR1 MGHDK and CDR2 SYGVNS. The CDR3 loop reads CASSDPDRVTEAFF. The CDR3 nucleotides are TGTGCCAGCAGTGACCCCGACAGGGTTACTGAAGCTTTCTTT. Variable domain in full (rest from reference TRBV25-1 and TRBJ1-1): EADIYQTPRYLVIGTGKKITLECSQTMGHDKMYWYQQDPGMELHLIHYSYGVNSTEKGDLSSESTVSRIRTEHFPLTLESARPSHTSQYLCASSDPDRVTEAFFGQGTRLTVV.

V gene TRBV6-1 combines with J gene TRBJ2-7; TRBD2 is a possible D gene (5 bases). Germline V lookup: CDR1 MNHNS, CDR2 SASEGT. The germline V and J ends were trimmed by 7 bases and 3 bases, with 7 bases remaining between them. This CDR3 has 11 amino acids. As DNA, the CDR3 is TGTGCCAGCAATGGAGGCTACGAGCAGTACTTC. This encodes CASNGGYEQYF.

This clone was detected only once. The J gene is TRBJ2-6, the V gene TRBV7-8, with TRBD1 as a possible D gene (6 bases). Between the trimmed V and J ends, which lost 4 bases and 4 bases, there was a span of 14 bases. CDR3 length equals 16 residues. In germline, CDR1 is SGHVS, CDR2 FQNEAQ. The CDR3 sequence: CASSSRQAPGANVLTF. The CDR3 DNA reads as TGTGCCAGCAGCTCACGACAGGCCCCCGGGGCCAACGTCCTGACTTTC. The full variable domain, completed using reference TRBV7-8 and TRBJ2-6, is GAGVSQSPRYKVAKRGQDVALRCDPISGHVSLFWYQQALGQGPEFLTYFQNEAQLDKSGLPSDRFFAERPEGSVSTLKIQRTQQEDSAVYLCASSSRQAPGANVLTFGAGSRLTVL.